This passage covers 19 T cell receptor beta chains from one sample sequenced in a study of blood T cell repertoires in COVID-19. The method was immunoSEQ multiplex PCR; TCRdb's version includes in-frame clones alone and lacks a portion of them. The data contain roughly 320,000 clones, roughly 85% of them singletons. Sequencing was carried out using peripheral blood. The receptors were sampled from a human donor in a cohort sampled during active COVID-19.

V gene TRBV15 combines with J gene TRBJ1-1; D is undetermined. This CDR3 has 13 amino acids. Trimming stripped 0 bases from V and 8 bases from J, with 10 bases between. Germline V lookup: CDR1 LNHNV, CDR2 YYDKDF (reference sequence). In DNA form, the CDR3 reads TGTGCCACCAGCAGAGAGAGAGGGAGAGAAGCTTTCTTT. Amino acids: CATSRERGREAFF.

This chain uses TRBV10-1 with TRBJ2-1; tentatively, D is TRBD1 (7 bases). V was trimmed by 7 bases and J by 4 bases, leaving 14 bases between them. The CDR3 runs 14 residues. CDR1 WNHNN and CDR2 SYGVQD come from the germline V gene (reference sequence). The CDR3 DNA reads as TGCGCCAGCATGAAGGCAGGGGGGTACAATGAGCAGTTCTTC. Translating gives CASMKAGGYNEQFF.

This clone has a handful of counts. This chain connects TRBV7-8 to TRBJ2-7; TRBD1 might be the D (5 bases). The CDR3 consists of 13 residues. Per germline, CDR1 SGHVS and CDR2 FQNEAQ. The V end was cut by 3 bases, the J end by 5 bases, with 11 bases between. The CDR3 nucleotides read TGTGCCAGCAGCTTCTTGGGCAGGGACGAGCAGTACTTC. Translation: CASSFLGRDEQYF.

This chain connects TRBV28 to TRBJ1-3; D is unclear. This CDR3 is built from 16 residues. The V end lost 2 bases, the J end lost 4 bases, and 15 bases lay between the germline ends. Germline CDR1 and CDR2: MDHEN and SYDVKM. CDR3 residues: CASSLVLAGIGNTIYF. CDR3 bases: TGTGCCAGCAGTTTAGTCCTCGCGGGTATCGGAAACACCATATATTTT.

This clone was observed a few times. This sequence joins TRBV19 and TRBJ2-2, with TRBD2 matching 9 bases. Germline V gene lookup returns CDR1 LNHDA and CDR2 SQIVND (reference sequence). The CDR3 runs to 16 residues. The J segment lost 6 bases and the V segment lost 4 bases, leaving 9 bases of the junction unmatched. CDR3 coding DNA: TGTGCCAGTAGTAATTTCGTGCTAGCGGGGCCCGGGGAGCTGTTTTTT. It specifies CASSNFVLAGPGELFF.

J is TRBJ1-1 and V is TRBV19; no definite D call. V was cut by 4 bases and J by 0 bases, with 9 bases left in between. Germline CDR1 and CDR2: LNHDA and SQIVND (reference sequence). The CDR3 sequence is 14 residues long. The CDR3 region is CASSNSFMNTEAFF. CDR3 coding DNA: TGTGCCAGTAGTAACAGCTTTATGAACACTGAAGCTTTCTTT.

The V call is TRBV5-4, the J call TRBJ1-6, with D perhaps TRBD1 (6 bases). Germline V gives CDR1 SGHNT, CDR2 YYREEE (reference sequence). The CDR3 is 16 amino acids. Trimming left V 2 bases short and J 5 bases short, with 14 bases between. The CDR3 is CASSFDQGTHNSPLHF. CDR3 DNA: TGTGCCAGCAGCTTTGATCAGGGGACCCATAATTCACCCCTCCACTTT.

This chain connects TRBV14 to TRBJ1-2; no clear D gene. With 1 base removed from V and 6 bases from J, the gap between germline ends came to 6 bases. This CDR3 has 12 residues. From germline, CDR1 is SGHDN and CDR2 FVKESK. The CDR3 DNA is TGTGCCAGCAGCCAAGGGAGGGATGGCTACACCTTC. Residues: CASSQGRDGYTF.

V usage is TRBV6-6 and J usage is TRBJ1-6; TRBD1 matches at 9 bases. There are 12 residues in the CDR3. V lost 8 bases and J lost 9; bases outside the gene matches: 2. Germline V gives CDR1 MNHNY, CDR2 SVGAGI (reference sequence). CDR3 amino acids: CASGTGSSPLHF. In DNA form, the CDR3 reads TGTGCCAGCGGGACAGGGTCTTCACCCCTCCACTTT.

The chain couples TRBV7-8 to TRBJ2-7; TRBD1 aligns across 9 bases. This CDR3 spans 14 amino acids. CDR1 and CDR2 from the germline V gene are SGHVS and FQNEAQ. Germline trimming cut 1 base from V and 6 bases from J; bases unmatched to any gene: 4. CDR3 nucleotide sequence: TGTGCCAGCAGCTTAGGAAGGGACAGGGCCGAGCAGTACTTC. It yields the protein CASSLGRDRAEQYF.

The V and J genes are TRBV19 and TRBJ2-3; perhaps TRBD2 as D (6 bases). The CDR3 is 13 residues long. Germline values: CDR1 LNHDA, CDR2 SQIVND (reference sequence). With 2 bases removed from V and 4 bases from J, the gap between germline ends came to 7 bases. The CDR3 sequence: CASSIRLADTQYF. The CDR3 nucleotides read TGTGCCAGTAGTATAAGACTAGCAGATACGCAGTATTTT.

The gene calls are TRBV7-9 and TRBJ2-1; 10 bases are shared with TRBD1. V shed 5 bases, J shed 1 base, and the junction held 2 bases outside the gene matches. Germline V gives CDR1 SEHNR, CDR2 FQNEAQ (reference sequence). The CDR3 loop spans 15 amino acids. The CDR3 sequence: CASSVGQGSYNEQFF. The CDR3 DNA reads TGTGCCAGCAGCGTGGGACAGGGGTCCTACAATGAGCAGTTCTTC.

The chain joins TRBV5-6 to TRBJ2-2, with no clear D. V dropped 2 bases and J dropped 5 bases, with 4 bases sitting between them. Germline CDR1 SGHDT, CDR2 YYEEEE. The CDR3 runs to 12 residues. The CDR3 protein is CASSFSTGELFF. The CDR3 nucleotides read TGTGCCAGCAGCTTTTCGACCGGGGAGCTGTTTTTT.

J is TRBJ1-5 and V is TRBV5-1; no clear D gene. Trimming shortened V by 0 bases and J by 3 bases, and 10 bases separated the two germline ends. This CDR3 spans 15 amino acids. Germline V gives CDR1 SGHRS, CDR2 YFSETQ. The CDR3 sequence: CASSLGGRNNQPQHF. For the CDR3, the DNA is TGCGCCAGCAGCTTGGGCGGTCGGAACAATCAGCCCCAGCATTTT.

V and J are TRBV6-5 and TRBJ1-5; D uncertain. CDR1 is MNHEY, CDR2 SVGAGI, per germline. Trimming pared 8 bases from V and 6 bases from J, leaving 17 bases between. The CDR3 consists of 14 residues. The CDR3: CASRSQRVAQPQHF. DNA of the CDR3: TGTGCCAGCCGTAGCCAGAGGGTGGCTCAGCCCCAGCATTTT.

The V gene is TRBV25-1, the J gene TRBJ1-5; 7 bases are a match to TRBD1. The V segment lost 4 bases and the J segment 4 bases; nucleotides outside the gene matches: 4. Germline V gene data show CDR1 as MGHDK and CDR2 as SYGVNS. This CDR3 has 14 residues. CDR3 nucleotides: TGTGCCAGCAGTGGGACAGGTGGAAATCAGCCCCAGCATTTT. Translating it yields CASSGTGGNQPQHF.

This chain uses TRBV5-1 with TRBJ2-5, with 8 nucleotides matching TRBD1. The CDR3 spans 16 residues. Germline lookup yields CDR1 SGHRS and CDR2 YFSETQ. V shed 4 bases, J shed 4 bases, and the junction held 12 bases outside the gene matches. The CDR3 coding sequence is TGCGCCAGCAGCGCGAGCGGACAGGGTTCGATAGAGACCCAGTACTTC. Translated: CASSASGQGSIETQYF.

This chain uses TRBV3-1 (or the pseudogene TRBV3-2) with TRBJ1-1; D gene uncertain. The length of the CDR3 is 13 residues. The germline CDR1 and CDR2 sequences are LGHDT and YNNKEL (reference sequence). V gave up 4 bases and J gave up 0 bases, with 6 bases separating them. CDR3 in DNA: TGTGCCAGCAGCCTAGCGATGAACACTGAAGCTTTCTTT. Translation: CASSLAMNTEAFF.

The V and J genes are TRBV5-1 and TRBJ2-1; 7 positions agree with TRBD2. V was pared by 0 bases and J by 0 bases, with 6 bases of the junction left unmatched. The CDR3 contains 17 residues. The germline V gene has CDR1 SGHRS and CDR2 YFSETQ. CDR3 sequence reads: CASSLASGLSSYNEQFF. CDR3 DNA: TGCGCCAGCAGCTTGGCTAGCGGCTTAAGCTCCTACAATGAGCAGTTCTTC. Full variable domain (missing parts from reference TRBV5-1 and TRBJ2-1): KAGVTQTPRYLIKTRGQQVTLSCSPISGHRSVSWYQQTPGQGLQFLFEYFSETQRNKGNFPGRFSGRQFSNSRSEMNVSTLELGDSALYLCASSLASGLSSYNEQFFGPGTRLTVL.